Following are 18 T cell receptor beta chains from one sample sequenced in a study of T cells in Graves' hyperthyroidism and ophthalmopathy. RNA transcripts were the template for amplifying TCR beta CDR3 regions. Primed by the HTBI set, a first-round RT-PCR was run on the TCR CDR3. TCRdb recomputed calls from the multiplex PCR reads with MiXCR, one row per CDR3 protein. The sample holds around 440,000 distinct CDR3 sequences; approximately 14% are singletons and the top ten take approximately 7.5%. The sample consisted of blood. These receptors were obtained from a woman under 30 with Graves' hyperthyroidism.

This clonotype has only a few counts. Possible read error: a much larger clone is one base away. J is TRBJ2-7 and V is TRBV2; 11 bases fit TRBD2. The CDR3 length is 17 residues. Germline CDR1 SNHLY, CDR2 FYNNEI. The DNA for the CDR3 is TGTGCCAGCAGTGAAGACACTAGCGGGAGTGGCTTTTACGAGCAGCACTTC. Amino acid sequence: CASSEDTSGSGFYEQHF.

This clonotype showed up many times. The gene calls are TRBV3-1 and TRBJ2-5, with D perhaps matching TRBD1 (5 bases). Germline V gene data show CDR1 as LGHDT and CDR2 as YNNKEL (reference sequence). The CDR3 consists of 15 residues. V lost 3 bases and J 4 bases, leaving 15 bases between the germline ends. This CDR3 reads CASSQDRGDGETQYF. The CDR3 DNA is TGTGCCAGCAGCCAGGATAGGGGTGACGGAGAGACCCAGTACTTC.

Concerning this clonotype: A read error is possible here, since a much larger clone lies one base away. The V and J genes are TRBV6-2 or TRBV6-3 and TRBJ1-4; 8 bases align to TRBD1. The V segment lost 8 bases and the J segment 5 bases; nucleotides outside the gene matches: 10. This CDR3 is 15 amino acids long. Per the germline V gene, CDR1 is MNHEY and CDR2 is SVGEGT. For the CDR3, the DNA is TGTGCCAGCGGTGACGCCGGGACAGGAAATGAAAAACTGTTTTTT. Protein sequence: CASGDAGTGNEKLFF.

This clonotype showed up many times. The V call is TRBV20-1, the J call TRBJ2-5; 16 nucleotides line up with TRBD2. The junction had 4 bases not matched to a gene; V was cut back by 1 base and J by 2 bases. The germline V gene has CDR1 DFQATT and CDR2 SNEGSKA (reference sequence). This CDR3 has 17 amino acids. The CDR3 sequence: CSARAPGLAGGQETQYF. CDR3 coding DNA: TGCAGTGCTAGAGCCCCGGGACTAGCGGGAGGGCAAGAGACCCAGTACTTC.

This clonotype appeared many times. The CDR3 is CASSFRLAGGADTQYF. The CDR3 DNA follows: TGTGCCAGCAGTTTCAGACTAGCGGGTGGGGCAGATACGCAGTATTTT. J is TRBJ2-3 and V is TRBV12-3 or TRBV12-4; 10 bases match TRBD2. V shed 3 bases, J shed 4 bases, and the junction held 7 bases outside the gene matches. The CDR3 sequence is 16 residues long.

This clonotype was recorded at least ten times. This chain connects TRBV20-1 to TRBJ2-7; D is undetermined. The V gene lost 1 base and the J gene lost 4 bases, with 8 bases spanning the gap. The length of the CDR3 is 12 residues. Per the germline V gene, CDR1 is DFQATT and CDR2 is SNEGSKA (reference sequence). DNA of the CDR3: TGCAGTGCTAGAGCAACGGCTTACGAGCAGTACTTC. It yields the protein CSARATAYEQYF.

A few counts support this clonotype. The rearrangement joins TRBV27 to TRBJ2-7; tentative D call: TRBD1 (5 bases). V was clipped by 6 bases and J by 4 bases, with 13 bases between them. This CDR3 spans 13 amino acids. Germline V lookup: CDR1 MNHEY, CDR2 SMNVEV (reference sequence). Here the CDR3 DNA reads TGTGCCAGCAGACACAGGATCGGGTACGAGCAGTACTTC. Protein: CASRHRIGYEQYF.

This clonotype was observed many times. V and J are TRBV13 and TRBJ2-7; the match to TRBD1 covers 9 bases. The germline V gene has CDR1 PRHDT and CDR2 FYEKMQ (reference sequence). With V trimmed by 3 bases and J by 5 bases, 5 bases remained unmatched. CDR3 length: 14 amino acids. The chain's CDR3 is CASSFIQGADEQYF. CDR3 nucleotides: TGTGCCAGCAGCTTCATACAGGGGGCCGACGAGCAGTACTTC.

The CDR3 reads CASIGRLDTQYF. DNA for the CDR3: TGTGCCTCTATCGGGAGGCTGGATACGCAGTATTTT. This chain links TRBV30 with TRBJ2-3; 7 nucleotides align to TRBD2. The CDR3 is 12 residues long. The ends lost 7 bases at V and 6 bases at J; junction bases unmatched: 7. Germline V lookup: CDR1 GTSNPN, CDR2 SVGIG (reference sequence).

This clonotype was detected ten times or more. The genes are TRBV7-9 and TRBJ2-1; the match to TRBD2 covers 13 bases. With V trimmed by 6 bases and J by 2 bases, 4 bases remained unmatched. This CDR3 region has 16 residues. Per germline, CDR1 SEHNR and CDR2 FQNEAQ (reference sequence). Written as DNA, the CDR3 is TGTGCCAGCAGAGGACTAGCGGGAGAGGCCTACAATGAGCAGTTCTTC. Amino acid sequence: CASRGLAGEAYNEQFF.

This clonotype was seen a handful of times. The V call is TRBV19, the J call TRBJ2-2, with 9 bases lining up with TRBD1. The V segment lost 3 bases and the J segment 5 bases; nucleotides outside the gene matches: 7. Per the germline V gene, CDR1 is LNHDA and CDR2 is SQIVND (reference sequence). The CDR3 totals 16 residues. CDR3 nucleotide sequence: TGTGCCAGTAGTATCATACCCGGGACAGGGACCGGGGAGCTGTTTTTT. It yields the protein CASSIIPGTGTGELFF.

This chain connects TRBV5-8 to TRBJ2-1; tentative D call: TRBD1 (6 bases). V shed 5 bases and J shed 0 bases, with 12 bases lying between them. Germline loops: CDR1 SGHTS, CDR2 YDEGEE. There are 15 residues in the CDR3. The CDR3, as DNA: TGTGCCAGCAGTCGGGACACCTACTCCTACAATGAGCAGTTCTTC. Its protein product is CASSRDTYSYNEQFF.

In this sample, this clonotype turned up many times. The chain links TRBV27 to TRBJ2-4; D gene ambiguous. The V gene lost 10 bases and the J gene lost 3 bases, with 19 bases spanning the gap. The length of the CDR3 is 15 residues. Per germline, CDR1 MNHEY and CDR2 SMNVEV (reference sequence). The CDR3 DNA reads TGTGCCACCGCGGTAAGGCGGAAGTACAAAAACATTCAGTACTTC. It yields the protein CATAVRRKYKNIQYF.

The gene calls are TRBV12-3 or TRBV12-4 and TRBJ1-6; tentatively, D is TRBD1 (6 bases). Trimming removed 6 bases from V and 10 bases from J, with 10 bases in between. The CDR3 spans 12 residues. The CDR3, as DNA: TGTGCCAGCAGGTCCGGGACATCACCCCTCCACTTT. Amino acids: CASRSGTSPLHF.

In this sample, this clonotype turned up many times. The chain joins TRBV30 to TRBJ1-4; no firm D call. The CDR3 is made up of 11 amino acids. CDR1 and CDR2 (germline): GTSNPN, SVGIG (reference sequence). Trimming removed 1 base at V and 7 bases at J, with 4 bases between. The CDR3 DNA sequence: TGTGCCTGGAGTGAGGCTGAAAAACTGTTTTTT. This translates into CAWSEAEKLFF.

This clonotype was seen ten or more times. The CDR3 loop reads CASNSGLAGSNEQFF. As DNA, the CDR3 is TGTGCCAGCAACTCGGGACTAGCGGGATCCAATGAGCAGTTCTTC. This chain connects TRBV7-2 to TRBJ2-1; 13 bases agree with TRBD2. V lost 7 bases, J lost 6 bases, and 6 bases stayed unmatched. This CDR3 comprises 15 residues. In germline, CDR1 is SGHTA, CDR2 FQGNSA.

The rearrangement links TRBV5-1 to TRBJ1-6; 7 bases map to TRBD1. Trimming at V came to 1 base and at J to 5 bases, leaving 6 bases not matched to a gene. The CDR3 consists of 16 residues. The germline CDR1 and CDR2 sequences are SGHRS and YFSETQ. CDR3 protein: CASSLSGTVNNSPLHF. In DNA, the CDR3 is TGCGCCAGCAGCTTGTCCGGGACAGTGAATAATTCACCCCTCCACTTT.

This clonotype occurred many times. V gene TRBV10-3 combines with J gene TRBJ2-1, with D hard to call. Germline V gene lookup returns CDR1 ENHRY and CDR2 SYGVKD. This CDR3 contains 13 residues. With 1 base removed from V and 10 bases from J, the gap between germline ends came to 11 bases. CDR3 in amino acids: CAISEYEQKEQFF. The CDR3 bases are TGTGCCATCAGTGAGTATGAGCAGAAGGAGCAGTTCTTC.